Presented here are 24 T cell receptor beta chains from one specimen sequenced in a study of cytomegalovirus exposure and HLA in healthy donors. Measured with immunoSEQ multiplex PCR; TCRdb has only the in-frame clones, and not every one. The table has tens of thousands of clones, roughly 94% seen once. Material for sequencing was PBMCs. These receptors were taken from a woman aged 18-29 years in good health and CMV-seropositive.

This rearrangement joins TRBV5-6 to TRBJ2-7; D gene uncertain. V was cut by 1 base and J by 2 bases, with 7 bases left in between. CDR1 is SGHDT and CDR2 is YYEEEE in the germline V gene. The CDR3 spans 13 residues. CDR3 loop: CASSLMGTYEQYF. DNA of the CDR3: TGTGCCAGCAGCTTGATGGGCACCTACGAGCAGTACTTC.

This rearrangement joins TRBV4-1 to TRBJ1-1; 8 bases align to TRBD1. The germline V gene encodes CDR1 MGHRA and CDR2 YSYEKL. The CDR3 loop spans 13 amino acids. The V gene end was trimmed by 10 bases and the J gene end by 5 bases; junction bases not matched to a gene: 9. In DNA form, the CDR3 reads TGCGCCACTGGGACAGGTTTATCGACTGAAGCTTTCTTT. Its translation is CATGTGLSTEAFF.

The gene calls are TRBV19 and TRBJ1-1; 8 bases fit TRBD1. Germline values: CDR1 LNHDA, CDR2 SQIVND (reference sequence). The CDR3 has 14 residues. With 3 bases clipped from V and 1 base from J, the junction kept 1 base outside the gene matches. The CDR3 DNA reads TGTGCCAGTAGTATTACAGGGGGGAACACTGAAGCTTTCTTT. Protein sequence: CASSITGGNTEAFF.

The J gene is TRBJ1-1, the V gene TRBV5-1, with unresolved D. V lost 0 bases and J 5 bases, leaving 8 bases between the germline ends. The germline V gene encodes CDR1 SGHRS and CDR2 YFSETQ. This CDR3 spans 13 amino acids. For the CDR3, the DNA is TGCGCCAGCAGCTTGGATCTGAGTACTGAAGCTTTCTTT. Its translation: CASSLDLSTEAFF. The entire variable domain, with the rest obtained from reference TRBV5-1 and TRBJ1-1, is as follows: KAGVTQTPRYLIKTRGQQVTLSCSPISGHRSVSWYQQTPGQGLQFLFEYFSETQRNKGNFPGRFSGRQFSNSRSEMNVSTLELGDSALYLCASSLDLSTEAFFGQGTRLTVV.

This sequence joins TRBV28 and TRBJ1-5; unclear D gene. Trimming cost V 0 bases and J 0 bases, with 6 bases left between them. The germline CDR1 and CDR2 sequences are MDHEN and SYDVKM. This CDR3 has 15 residues. CDR3 in amino acids: CASSLWQLSNQPQHF. The DNA for the CDR3 is TGTGCCAGCAGTTTATGGCAACTTAGCAATCAGCCCCAGCATTTT. The variable domain in full, completed from reference TRBV28 and TRBJ1-5, reads DVKVTQSSRYLVKRTGEKVFLECVQDMDHENMFWYRQDPGLGLRLIYFSYDVKMKEKGDIPEGYSVSREKKERFSLILESASTNQTSMYLCASSLWQLSNQPQHFGDGTRLSIL.

This clone has more than one count but fewer than ten. In nucleotides, the CDR3 is TGTGCCAGCAGCTTAGGACTAGCGGAGACAGATACGCAGTATTTT. It specifies CASSLGLAETDTQYF. The V call is TRBV11-1, the J call TRBJ2-3; 9 bases map to TRBD2. Germline-derived CDR1 and CDR2 are SGHAT and FQDESV (reference sequence). V lost 1 base and J lost 3; bases outside the gene matches: 2. The CDR3 has 15 amino acids.

J is TRBJ2-1 and V is TRBV7-3; 8 bases line up with TRBD2. V lost 6 bases to trimming and J lost 5 bases; unmatched junction nucleotides: 12. Germline V gives CDR1 SGHTA, CDR2 FQGTGA. CDR3 length equals 16 residues. CDR3 protein: CASSRRVGGAHNEQFF. The CDR3 DNA sequence: TGTGCCAGCAGTCGAAGGGTCGGGGGGGCCCACAATGAGCAGTTCTTC.

The rearrangement links TRBV7-2 to TRBJ2-2, with unresolved D. The germline V and J ends were trimmed by 4 bases and 2 bases, with 8 bases remaining between them. CDR1 is SGHTA and CDR2 is FQGNSA in the germline V gene. The CDR3 spans 14 residues. The CDR3 loop is CASSSRLNTGELFF. In DNA, the CDR3 is TGTGCCAGCAGCTCCCGTCTAAACACCGGGGAGCTGTTTTTT.

This sequence joins TRBV30 and TRBJ1-1; D may be TRBD1 (6 bases). With 4 bases removed from V and 11 bases from J, the gap between germline ends came to 11 bases. Germline CDR1 is GTSNPN and CDR2 is SVGIG (reference sequence). This CDR3 comprises 10 residues. The CDR3 loop reads CAWNRVSAFF. The CDR3 bases are TGTGCCTGGAACAGGGTTAGTGCTTTCTTT. Full variable domain (rest looked up from reference TRBV30 and TRBJ1-1): SQTIHQWPATLVQPVGSPLSLECTVEGTSNPNLYWYRQAAGRGLQLLFYSVGIGQISSEVPQNLSASRPQDRQFILSSKKLLLSDSGFYLCAWNRVSAFFGQGTRLTVV.

This chain connects TRBV7-2 to TRBJ2-2; TRBD1 might be the D (6 bases). CDR1 and CDR2 from the germline V gene are SGHTA and FQGNSA. The ends were cut back, 6 bases at V and 0 bases at J, with 17 bases in the middle. The CDR3 has 17 amino acids. Written as DNA, the CDR3 is TGTGCCAGCAGTCGAACTCGGGACACGGCGAACACCGGGGAGCTGTTTTTT. Amino acids: CASSRTRDTANTGELFF. The full variable domain, rest sourced from reference TRBV7-2 and TRBJ2-2, is GAGVSQSPSNKVTEKGKDVELRCDPISGHTALYWYRQSLGQGLEFLIYFQGNSAPDKSGLPSDRFSAERTGGSVSTLTIQRTQQEDSAVYLCASSRTRDTANTGELFFGEGSRLTVL.

The chain joins TRBV11-2 to TRBJ2-1, with 12 positions matching TRBD2. V was pared by 5 bases and J by 6 bases, with 8 bases of the junction left unmatched. CDR1 is SGHAT and CDR2 is FQNNGV in the germline V gene. CDR3 size: 16 residues. The CDR3 region has the DNA TGTGCCAGCAGCCTGGGACTAGCGGGCATCCTCAATGAGCAGTTCTTC. It specifies CASSLGLAGILNEQFF.

This clone was picked up one time. The chain has TRBV7-2 and TRBJ1-6; the D is unclear. The V end lost 1 base, the J end lost 10 bases, and 14 bases lay between the germline ends. Germline V CDR1 and CDR2: SGHTA, FQGNSA. This CDR3 comprises 15 residues. The CDR3 protein is CASSLVRVFRSPLHF. CDR3 DNA: TGTGCCAGCAGCTTAGTGAGGGTATTTCGATCACCCCTCCACTTT.

The rearrangement joins TRBV5-1 to TRBJ2-6, with D unclear. Germline V gene lookup returns CDR1 SGHRS and CDR2 YFSETQ. The CDR3 runs 15 residues. V lost 5 bases and J lost 2, with 11 bases in between. CDR3 amino acids: CASSQVSAGANVLTF. CDR3 DNA: TGCGCCAGCAGTCAGGTCTCCGCTGGGGCCAACGTCCTGACTTTC.

The J gene is TRBJ1-4, the V gene TRBV19; TRBD1 matches at 9 bases. The CDR3 extends over 16 amino acids. V was pared by 5 bases and J by 5 bases, with 9 bases of the junction left unmatched. Germline-derived CDR1 and CDR2 are LNHDA and SQIVND (reference sequence). The CDR3 DNA reads TGTGCCAGTAGTCTAAACCCACAGGGGGCGAATGAAAAACTGTTTTTT. Its translation is CASSLNPQGANEKLFF. The complete variable domain, with remaining parts taken from reference TRBV19 and TRBJ1-4, reads DGGITQSPKYLFRKEGQNVTLSCEQNLNHDAMYWYRQDPGQGLRLIYYSQIVNDFQKGDIAEGYSVSREKKESFPLTVTSAQKNPTAFYLCASSLNPQGANEKLFFGSGTQLSVL.

This CDR3 reads CASSQLGLAGNEQFF. The CDR3 nucleotides read TGCGCCAGCAGCCAGTTGGGACTAGCCGGGAATGAGCAGTTCTTC. This sequence joins TRBV4-3 and TRBJ2-1; TRBD2 matches 9 bases. Germline V gene lookup returns CDR1 LGHNA and CDR2 YSLEER. This CDR3 has 15 amino acids. With V trimmed by 3 bases and J by 7 bases, 7 bases remained unmatched.

V gene TRBV25-1 combines with J gene TRBJ2-7, with D possibly being TRBD2 (5 bases). V was trimmed by 3 bases and J by 5 bases, leaving 17 bases between them. The CDR3 is made up of 15 amino acids. Germline assignment: CDR1 MGHDK and CDR2 SYGVNS. CDR3 nucleotides: TGTGCCAGCAGTGATGAGGGCAGTTTGGGGAACGAGCAGTACTTC. Protein: CASSDEGSLGNEQYF.

This sequence joins TRBV11-3 and TRBJ2-2, with D possibly TRBD1 on 7 matching bases. V dropped 2 bases and J dropped 4 bases, with 11 bases sitting between them. The CDR3 sequence is 15 residues long. Looked up from germline, CDR1 is SGHNT and CDR2 is YENEEA. The CDR3 sequence is CASSLSRGATGELFF. CDR3 coding DNA: TGTGCCAGCAGCTTATCCAGGGGGGCCACCGGGGAGCTGTTTTTT.

V and J are TRBV28 and TRBJ1-4, with D unclear. V lost 5 bases and J 8 bases, leaving 18 bases between the germline ends. The CDR3 runs to 15 residues. Germline loops: CDR1 MDHEN, CDR2 SYDVKM. CDR3 sequence (DNA): TGTGCCAGCAGTACCCTGCGGGGAGTAAAGGAAAAACTGTTTTTT. The encoded protein is CASSTLRGVKEKLFF.

This chain uses TRBV27 with TRBJ2-1; 9 positions match TRBD1. The CDR3 has 16 residues. Germline V CDR1 and CDR2: MNHEY, SMNVEV (reference sequence). The trim removed 5 bases at V and 8 bases at J, leaving 13 bases unmatched. The CDR3 nucleotides read TGTGCCAGCAGTCGAAAACAGGGGGCCTGCTTCGATGAGCAGTTCTTC. It translates to CASSRKQGACFDEQFF.

This clone occurred once. The rearrangement links TRBV7-3 to TRBJ2-1; 14 bases match TRBD2. V was clipped by 0 bases and J by 10 bases; unmatched bases: 5. CDR1 is SGHTA and CDR2 is FQGTGA in the germline V gene. This CDR3 region has 16 residues. CDR3 sequence reads: CASSLTAGLAGAEQFF. Here the CDR3 DNA reads TGTGCCAGCAGCTTAACGGCGGGACTAGCGGGAGCCGAGCAGTTCTTC.

V gene TRBV19 combines with J gene TRBJ1-2; D gene uncertain. Per germline, CDR1 LNHDA and CDR2 SQIVND (reference sequence). The germline V and J ends were trimmed by 1 base and 4 bases, with 10 bases remaining between them. The CDR3 consists of 14 residues. CDR3 nucleotides: TGTGCCAGTAGTATAGTTGCGGAACTCTATGGCTACACCTTC. Amino acid sequence: CASSIVAELYGYTF.

V and J are TRBV10-3 and TRBJ1-3, with D maybe TRBD1 (6 bases). Germline V CDR1 and CDR2: ENHRY, SYGVKD. Trimming cost V 6 bases and J 0 bases, with 21 bases left between them. CDR3 length: 18 residues. CDR3 residues: CAIRGGGKGANSGNTIYF. The CDR3 nucleotides read TGTGCCATCAGAGGGGGGGGGAAAGGCGCTAACTCTGGAAACACCATATATTTT.

The V and J genes are TRBV6-1 and TRBJ1-1; 8 bases align to TRBD1. Germline CDR1 reads MNHNS; CDR2 reads SASEGT. The CDR3 totals 15 residues. Trimming at V came to 7 bases and at J to 1 base, leaving 8 bases not matched to a gene. The CDR3 nucleotides read TGTGCCAGCATTTTACGGACAGGGAGGAACACTGAAGCTTTCTTT. Translating gives CASILRTGRNTEAFF.

The chain combines TRBV11-2 with TRBJ1-1, with D tentatively TRBD1 (6 bases). Deletions cut 6 bases from V and 7 bases from J, with 15 bases between. Looked up from germline, CDR1 is SGHAT and CDR2 is FQNNGV. The CDR3 runs 13 residues. The CDR3 loop reads CASRSAQGIEAFF. CDR3 DNA sequence: TGTGCCAGCAGATCAGCCCAGGGGATTGAAGCTTTCTTT.